This is a list of T cell receptor beta chains from one sample in a study of identical twins. In TCRdb, the 5' RACE reads were re-called with MiXCR into one record per CDR3 protein. The table lists under 300,000 distinct CDR3 sequences, about 12% of them singletons, with around 4% in the top ten. These data were likewise used in another study, on yellow fever vaccine responses in identical twins.

Sequencing input: memory (CD45RO+) T cells sorted from blood. These receptors all come from a woman aged 18-29 years in good health. Both conserved end residues are part of each CDR3. The D gene is left open where the match is weak. Size is stated for part of the rows, as once, few or many counts, or as a class when the clone is expanded.

cdr3_aa cdr3_nt d_call clone_size j_call v_call
CASRSVASGVLGMDF TGTGCCAGCAGGTCGGTGGCTAGCGGGGTCTTGGGAATGGACTTC TRBD2 . TRBJ2-7 TRBV27
CASSSGQLAIEAFF TGTGCCAGCAGCTCTGGACAGCTTGCGATCGAAGCTTTCTTT . . TRBJ1-1 TRBV7-2
CASSSLAGGNNEQFF TGTGCCAGCAGCTCACTAGCGGGGGGGAACAATGAGCAGTTCTTC TRBD2 many TRBJ2-1 TRBV5-4
CAISESTGYYEQYF TGTGCCATCAGTGAGTCTACAGGATACTACGAGCAGTACTTC . few TRBJ2-7 TRBV10-3
CAIRSGPTNEKLFF TGTGCCATCAGATCAGGGCCAACTAATGAAAAACTGTTTTTT . few TRBJ1-4 TRBV10-3
CSANGATSSYNEQFF TGCAGTGCAAACGGAGCCACCAGCTCCTACAATGAGCAGTTCTTC . many TRBJ2-1 TRBV20-1
CASSEAGTDQETQYF TGTGCCAGCAGTGAAGCTGGGACGGACCAAGAGACCCAGTACTTC . . TRBJ2-5 TRBV2
CASSTMTGNNEKLFF TGTGCCAGCAGTACAATGACAGGCAATAATGAAAAACTGTTTTTT . many TRBJ1-4 TRBV12-3/TRBV12-4
CSVVSTYEQYF TGCAGCGTTGTCTCCACCTACGAGCAGTACTTC . . TRBJ2-7 TRBV29-1
CASGRAGEQYF TGTGCCAGTGGGAGGGCCGGGGAGCAGTACTTC TRBD2 many TRBJ2-7 TRBV6-5
CASTNSVGIEQFF TGTGCCAGCACTAACTCTGTGGGGATTGAGCAGTTCTTC . many TRBJ2-1 TRBV12-3/TRBV12-4
CSVEGGGEQYF TGCAGCGTTGAAGGAGGGGGCGAGCAGTACTTC . many TRBJ2-7 TRBV29-1
CSGAGGPVTQYF TGCAGTGGGGCGGGGGGGCCAGTCACGCAGTATTTT TRBD2 . TRBJ2-3 TRBV20-1
CASSPGRSSGANVLTF TGTGCCAGCTCACCAGGGCGGAGCTCTGGGGCCAACGTCCTGACTTTC . . TRBJ2-6 TRBV18
CSARDRTGGFQPQHF TGCAGTGCTAGGGACAGGACAGGGGGATTTCAGCCCCAGCATTTT TRBD1 many TRBJ1-5 TRBV20-1
CATSSEVGRGAETQYF TGTGCCACCAGCAGTGAGGTGGGCAGGGGAGCAGAGACCCAGTACTTC . . TRBJ2-5 TRBV15
CATSRQVPTYEQYF TGTGCCACCAGCAGGCAAGTTCCTACCTACGAGCAGTACTTC . few TRBJ2-7 TRBV15
CASSSPLIGLHNEQFF TGTGCCAGCAGTTCCCCACTCATCGGTTTACACAATGAGCAGTTCTTC . . TRBJ2-1 TRBV6-5
CASRLPGAGGLHTQYF TGTGCCAGCAGACTCCCGGGAGCGGGGGGGCTTCATACGCAGTATTTT TRBD2 many TRBJ2-3 TRBV12-3/TRBV12-4
CASSLGQPRDNEQFF TGCGCCAGCAGCTTAGGACAGCCCCGGGACAATGAGCAGTTCTTC . many TRBJ2-1 TRBV5-1
CASSLISGGPGANVLTF TGTGCCAGCAGCTTGATCTCGGGGGGGCCCGGGGCCAACGTCCTGACTTTC TRBD2 few TRBJ2-6 TRBV5-5
CASSEWGLHHSEYGYTF TGTGCCAGCAGTGAATGGGGACTCCATCACTCGGAGTATGGCTACACCTTC . few TRBJ1-2 TRBV25-1
CASSHFGLAGENNEQFF TGCGCCAGCAGCCACTTCGGACTAGCGGGGGAGAACAATGAGCAGTTCTTC TRBD2 many TRBJ2-1 TRBV4-1
CSARTGDSPLHF TGCAGTGCTAGGACGGGGGATTCACCCCTCCACTTT . . TRBJ1-6 TRBV20-1
CASSLAEQGGYTF TGTGCCAGCAGCTTGGCCGAACAGGGAGGCTACACCTTC . . TRBJ1-2 TRBV11-2
CAFNRRSGAGETQYF TGTGCCTTCAACCGAAGATCGGGGGCTGGCGAGACCCAGTACTTC . . TRBJ2-5 TRBV7-9
CASSQNNEQFF TGTGCCAGCAGCCAAAACAATGAGCAGTTCTTC . . TRBJ2-1 TRBV7-2
CATSQDSAPPRQYF TGCGCCACATCCCAGGACAGTGCCCCCCCGAGGCAGTACTTC . few TRBJ2-7 TRBV4-1
CASSHYRLGPLYEQYF TGTGCCAGCAGCCACTACAGACTAGGCCCTCTCTACGAGCAGTACTTC . . TRBJ2-7 TRBV3-1
CASSLSGGDQPQHF TGTGCCAGCAGTTTATCAGGGGGAGATCAGCCCCAGCATTTT TRBD1 . TRBJ1-5 TRBV6-5
CASSTTQGTYEQYF TGTGCCAGCTCAACCACTCAGGGAACCTACGAGCAGTACTTC . . TRBJ2-7 TRBV18
CASSGNTGLEQYF TGTGCCAGCAGTGGTAACACGGGTCTCGAGCAGTACTTC . . TRBJ2-7 TRBV2
CASSKGLSGANVLTF TGTGCCAGCAGTAAAGGCCTATCTGGGGCCAACGTCCTGACTTTC . . TRBJ2-6 TRBV28
CASSHPGQGQETQYF TGCGCCAGCAGCCATCCGGGACAGGGGCAAGAGACCCAGTACTTC TRBD1 many TRBJ2-5 TRBV5-1
CASGYSGPVGEQYF TGTGCCAGCGGCTACTCCGGACCCGTGGGCGAGCAGTACTTC . few TRBJ2-7 TRBV25-1
CASSYSSSGRPYEQFF TGTGCCAGCAGTTACTCGAGTAGCGGGAGGCCGTATGAGCAGTTCTTC TRBD2 . TRBJ2-1 TRBV6-5
CATSRDRLAGRADTQYF TGTGCCACCAGCAGAGATCGACTAGCGGGTAGGGCAGATACGCAGTATTTT TRBD2 few TRBJ2-3 TRBV15
CASSLGGEYGYTF TGTGCCAGCAGCTTAGGGGGAGAATATGGCTACACCTTC . few TRBJ1-2 TRBV5-6
CASSYHSTDTQYF TGTGCCAGCAGTTACCATAGCACAGATACGCAGTATTTT . many TRBJ2-3 TRBV6-5
CARLSRDGNTEAFF TGTGCCCGTCTGTCCCGGGACGGGAACACTGAAGCTTTCTTT . few TRBJ1-1 TRBV6-1
CASHDGIEQYF TGTGCCAGCCACGATGGTATCGAGCAGTACTTC . many TRBJ2-7 TRBV25-1
CASSEQGTATDTQYF TGTGCCAGCAGTGAACAGGGTACCGCCACAGATACGCAGTATTTT . . TRBJ2-3 TRBV2
CASSLQAGGSTDTQYF TGTGCCAGCAGCTTACAGGCGGGAGGGTCCACAGATACGCAGTATTTT TRBD2 many TRBJ2-3 TRBV5-5
CASSRDRAGPGSCFF . . . TRBJ2-2 TRBV5-6
CASSPKGNEQFF TGTGCCAGCAGCCCGAAGGGGAATGAGCAGTTCTTC . . TRBJ2-1 TRBV3-1
CASSTGLAGGGEQYF TGTGCCAGTAGTACAGGACTAGCGGGAGGAGGCGAGCAGTACTTC TRBD2 few TRBJ2-7 TRBV19